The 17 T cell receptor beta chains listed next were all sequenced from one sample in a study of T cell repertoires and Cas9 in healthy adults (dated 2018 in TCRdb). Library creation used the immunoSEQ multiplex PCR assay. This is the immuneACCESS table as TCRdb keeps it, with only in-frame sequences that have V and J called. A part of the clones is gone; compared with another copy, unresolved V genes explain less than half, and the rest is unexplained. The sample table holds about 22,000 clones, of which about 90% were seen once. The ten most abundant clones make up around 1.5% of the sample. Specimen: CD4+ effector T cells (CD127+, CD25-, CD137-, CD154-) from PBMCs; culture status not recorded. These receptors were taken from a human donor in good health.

In nucleotides, the CDR3 is TGTGCCAGCAGCCCCTTTGGTAGCAATCAGCCCCAGCATTTT. Translating gives CASSPFGSNQPQHF. The chain uses TRBV7-9 and TRBJ1-5; no firm D call. Trimming cost V 5 bases and J 0 bases, with 8 bases left between them. Per germline, CDR1 SEHNR and CDR2 FQNEAQ (reference sequence). The CDR3 extends over 14 amino acids.

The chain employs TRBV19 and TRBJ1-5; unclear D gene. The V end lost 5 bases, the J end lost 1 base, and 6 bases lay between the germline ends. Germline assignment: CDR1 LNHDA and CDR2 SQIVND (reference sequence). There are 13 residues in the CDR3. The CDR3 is CASSLGSNQPQHF. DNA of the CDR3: TGTGCCAGTAGTTTGGGGAGCAATCAGCCCCAGCATTTT.

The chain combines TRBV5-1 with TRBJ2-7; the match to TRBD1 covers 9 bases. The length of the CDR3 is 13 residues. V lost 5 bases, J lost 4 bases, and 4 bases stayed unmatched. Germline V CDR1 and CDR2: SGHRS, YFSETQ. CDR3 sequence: CASRRDRAYEQYF. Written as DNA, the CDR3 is TGCGCCAGCAGACGGGACAGGGCGTACGAGCAGTACTTC.

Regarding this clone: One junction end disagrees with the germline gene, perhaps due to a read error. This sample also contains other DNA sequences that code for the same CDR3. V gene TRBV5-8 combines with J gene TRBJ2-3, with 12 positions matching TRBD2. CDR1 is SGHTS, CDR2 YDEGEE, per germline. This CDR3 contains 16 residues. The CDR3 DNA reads TGCGCCAGCAGACTCGGACTAGCGGGGACCACAGATACGCAGTATTTT. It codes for CASRLGLAGTTDTQYF.

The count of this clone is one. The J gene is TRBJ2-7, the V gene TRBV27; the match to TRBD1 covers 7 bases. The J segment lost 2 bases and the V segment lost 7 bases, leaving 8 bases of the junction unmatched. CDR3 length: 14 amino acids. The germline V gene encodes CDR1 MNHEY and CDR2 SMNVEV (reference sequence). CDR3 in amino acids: CASTQTGPPYEQYF. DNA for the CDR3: TGTGCCAGCACCCAGACAGGGCCACCCTACGAGCAGTACTTC.

This chain's CDR3 is CASSIGHRTVNQPQHF. Written as DNA, the CDR3 is TGTGCCAGTAGTATAGGCCACAGAACCGTTAACCAGCCCCAGCATTTT. This chain uses TRBV19 with TRBJ1-5, with no clear D. The V end was cut by 1 base, the J end by 7 bases, with 17 bases between. The CDR3 runs to 16 residues. CDR1 is LNHDA and CDR2 is SQIVND in the germline V gene (reference sequence).

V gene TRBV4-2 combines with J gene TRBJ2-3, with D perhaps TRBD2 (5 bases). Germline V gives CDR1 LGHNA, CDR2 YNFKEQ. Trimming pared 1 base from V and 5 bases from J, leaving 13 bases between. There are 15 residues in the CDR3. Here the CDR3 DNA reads TGTGCCAGCAGCCAAGGGGTGCTAGCAAGAGATACGCAGTATTTT. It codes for CASSQGVLARDTQYF.

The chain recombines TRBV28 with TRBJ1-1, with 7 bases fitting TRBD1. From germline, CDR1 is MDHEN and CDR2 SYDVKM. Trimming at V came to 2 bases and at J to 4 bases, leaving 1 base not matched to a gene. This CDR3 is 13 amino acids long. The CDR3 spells CASSLRTGTEAFF. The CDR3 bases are TGTGCCAGCAGTTTAAGGACAGGCACTGAAGCTTTCTTT.

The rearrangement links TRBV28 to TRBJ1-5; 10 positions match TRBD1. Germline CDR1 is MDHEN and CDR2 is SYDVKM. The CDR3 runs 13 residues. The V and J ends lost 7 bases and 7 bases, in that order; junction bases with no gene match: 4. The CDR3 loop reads CASTRDRGQPQHF. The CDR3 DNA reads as TGTGCCAGCACCCGGGACAGGGGACAGCCCCAGCATTTT.

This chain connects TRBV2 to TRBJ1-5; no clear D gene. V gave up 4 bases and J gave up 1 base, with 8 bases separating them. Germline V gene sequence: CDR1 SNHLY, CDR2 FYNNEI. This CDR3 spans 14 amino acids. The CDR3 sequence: CASSGLDSNQPQHF. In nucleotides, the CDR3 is TGTGCCAGCAGTGGCCTAGACAGCAATCAGCCCCAGCATTTT.

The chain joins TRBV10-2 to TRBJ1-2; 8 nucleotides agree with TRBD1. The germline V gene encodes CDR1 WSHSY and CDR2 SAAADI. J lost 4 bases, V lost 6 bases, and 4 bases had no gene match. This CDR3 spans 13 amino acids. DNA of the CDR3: TGCGCCAGCAGCGGGACAGGTACCTATGGCTACACCTTC. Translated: CASSGTGTYGYTF.

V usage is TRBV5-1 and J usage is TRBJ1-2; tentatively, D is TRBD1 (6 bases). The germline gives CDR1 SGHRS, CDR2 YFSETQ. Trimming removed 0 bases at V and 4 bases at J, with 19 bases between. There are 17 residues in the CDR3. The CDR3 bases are TGCGCCAGCAGCTTGGGTGACTCCGGGGGCGCTGTCTATGGCTACACCTTC. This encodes CASSLGDSGGAVYGYTF.

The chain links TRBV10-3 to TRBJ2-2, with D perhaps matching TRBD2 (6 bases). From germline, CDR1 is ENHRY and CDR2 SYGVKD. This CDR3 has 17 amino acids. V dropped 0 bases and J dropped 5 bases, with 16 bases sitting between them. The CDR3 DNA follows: TGTGCCATCAGTGAGTCGACTCTAGGAGGGGAAACCGGGGAGCTGTTTTTT. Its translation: CAISESTLGGETGELFF.

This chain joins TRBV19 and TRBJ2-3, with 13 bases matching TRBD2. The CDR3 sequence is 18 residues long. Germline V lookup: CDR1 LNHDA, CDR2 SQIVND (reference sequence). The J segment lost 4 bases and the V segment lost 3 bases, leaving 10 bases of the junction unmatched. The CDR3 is CASSIRTSGRGFSDTQYF. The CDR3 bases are TGTGCCAGTAGTATTCGAACTAGCGGGAGGGGATTCTCAGATACGCAGTATTTT.

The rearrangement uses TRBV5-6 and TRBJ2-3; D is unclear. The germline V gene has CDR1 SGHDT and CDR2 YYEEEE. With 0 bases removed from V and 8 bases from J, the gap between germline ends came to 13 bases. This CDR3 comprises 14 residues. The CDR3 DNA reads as TGTGCCAGCAGCTTGGGGCTCGCTAGTGGTACGCAGTATTTT. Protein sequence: CASSLGLASGTQYF.

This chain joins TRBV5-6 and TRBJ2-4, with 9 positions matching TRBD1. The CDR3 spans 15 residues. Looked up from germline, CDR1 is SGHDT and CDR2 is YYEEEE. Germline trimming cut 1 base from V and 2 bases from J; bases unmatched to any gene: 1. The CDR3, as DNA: TGTGCCAGCAGCTTGAACAGGGGGCCCAAAAACATTCAGTACTTC. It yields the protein CASSLNRGPKNIQYF.

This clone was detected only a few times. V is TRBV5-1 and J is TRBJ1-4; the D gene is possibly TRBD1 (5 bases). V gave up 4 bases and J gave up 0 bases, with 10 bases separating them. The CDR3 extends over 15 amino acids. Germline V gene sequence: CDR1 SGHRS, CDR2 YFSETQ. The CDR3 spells CASSETVATNEKLFF. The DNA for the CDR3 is TGCGCCAGCAGCGAGACAGTTGCAACTAATGAAAAACTGTTTTTT.